Reported below is one TCR beta chain. The table came from immunoSEQ multiplex PCR; TCRdb's copy has only in-frame clones and leaves some out. Of more than 80,000 clones listed, 91% are singletons. The sample comes from a study of T cell changes during pregnancy in multiple sclerosis. V lost 2 bases to trimming and J lost 4 bases, with 15 bases between them. Germline CDR1 MNHEY, CDR2 SMNVEV (reference sequence). The CDR3 has 16 amino acids. The specimen was PBMCs, collected in the first trimester of pregnancy. The origin of this receptor is a female donor in good health, serving as a control in a pregnancy study. Some clones in this sample may be carry-over from other donors' samples. The chain couples TRBV27 to TRBJ2-1; no firm D call. CDR3 sequence: CASSLRLQSGYNEQFF. The CDR3, as DNA: TGTGCCAGCAGTTTACGGCTCCAATCCGGGTACAATGAGCAGTTCTTC.